These 8 T cell receptor beta chains were all obtained from the same sample, sequenced in a study of OX40 agonist ivuxolimab in advanced cancers. TCRdb keeps only in-frame clones here, not all; method: immunoSEQ multiplex PCR. Of approximately 69,000 clones in the sample, about three quarters are singletons; the top ten hold about 2.1%. The sample consisted of CD4+ or CD8+ T cells sorted from blood, taken in a trial of the OX40 agonist ivuxolimab. The receptor set was obtained from an adult with an advanced solid tumor such as melanoma, head and neck, liver or kidney cancer.

This chain joins TRBV5-1 and TRBJ1-2, with D uncertain. The CDR3 is made up of 14 amino acids. V lost 0 bases and J 4 bases, leaving 10 bases between the germline ends. CDR1 is SGHRS and CDR2 is YFSETQ in the germline V gene. CDR3 DNA sequence: TGCGCCAGCAGCTTGGATGACGGTCCCTATGGCTACACCTTC. Residues: CASSLDDGPYGYTF. The full variable domain, with the rest looked up from reference TRBV5-1 and TRBJ1-2, is KAGVTQTPRYLIKTRGQQVTLSCSPISGHRSVSWYQQTPGQGLQFLFEYFSETQRNKGNFPGRFSGRQFSNSRSEMNVSTLELGDSALYLCASSLDDGPYGYTFGSGTRLTVV.

The V call is TRBV10-1, the J call TRBJ2-7, with D uncertain. CDR3 length: 13 amino acids. V gave up 4 bases and J gave up 0 bases, with 7 bases separating them. Germline V CDR1 and CDR2: WNHNN, SYGVQD (reference sequence). The CDR3 DNA reads TGCGCCAGCAGTGCTCTGAGCTCCTACGAGCAGTACTTC. Protein: CASSALSSYEQYF.

The chain employs TRBV5-1 and TRBJ2-7; 9 bases are a match to TRBD2. V shed 3 bases and J 2 bases; nucleotides not matched to a gene: 9. CDR1 SGHRS and CDR2 YFSETQ come from the germline V gene. The CDR3 is 16 amino acids. The CDR3 nucleotides are TGCGCCAGCAGCTCAGTGTCGGGACTAGCCACCTACGAGCAGTACTTC. Its protein is CASSSVSGLATYEQYF.

The chain uses TRBV28 and TRBJ2-7; D is tentatively TRBD1 or TRBD2 (5 bases each). The germline V and J ends were trimmed by 2 bases and 0 bases, with 17 bases remaining between them. The length of the CDR3 is 17 residues. Per the germline V gene, CDR1 is MDHEN and CDR2 is SYDVKM. The CDR3 sequence is CASSLRRSRGASYEQYF. The CDR3 nucleotides are TGTGCCAGCAGTTTACGCCGTTCGAGGGGAGCCTCCTACGAGCAGTACTTC.

J is TRBJ2-2 and V is TRBV5-6; 8 bases map to TRBD1. The CDR3 runs to 16 residues. In germline, CDR1 is SGHDT, CDR2 YYEEEE. With 4 bases clipped from V and 1 base from J, the junction kept 6 bases outside the gene matches. The DNA of the CDR3 is TGTGCCAGCAGCACCGCAGGGGGCCGGAACACCGGGGAGCTGTTTTTT. Translation gives CASSTAGGRNTGELFF.

The rearrangement links TRBV7-8 to TRBJ2-7, with D possibly matching TRBD2 (6 bases). V was trimmed by 3 bases and J by 2 bases, leaving 11 bases between them. Per germline, CDR1 SGHVS and CDR2 FQNEAQ. This CDR3 region has 14 residues. The CDR3 DNA reads as TGTGCCAGCAGCTTGTCGGGGGAAGCCTACGAGCAGTACTTC. The encoded protein is CASSLSGEAYEQYF.

The chain recombines TRBV6-5 with TRBJ1-1; weak D call: TRBD1 (5 bases). CDR3 size: 11 residues. From germline, CDR1 is MNHEY and CDR2 SVGAGI. V was pared by 10 bases and J by 4 bases, with 10 bases between. CDR3 loop: CATQGVTEAFF. CDR3 nucleotides: TGTGCCACTCAGGGTGTCACTGAAGCTTTCTTT.

The chain joins TRBV19 to TRBJ2-7; tentatively, D is TRBD2 (6 bases). The ends were cut back, 0 bases at V and 5 bases at J, with 8 bases in the middle. Germline values: CDR1 LNHDA, CDR2 SQIVND (reference sequence). This CDR3 is built from 13 residues. Written as DNA, the CDR3 is TGTGCCAGTAGTATAGACGGCGGGAACGAGCAGTACTTC. It specifies CASSIDGGNEQYF.